This T cell receptor (beta chain) derives from a study of vaccination effects on CD4 cells after COVID-19. At the level of the study: Post-vaccine draws lagged the second dose by a median of 72 days.

Profiling relied on immunoSEQ multiplex PCR, and the TCRdb table lists in-frame clones only, not all of them. This sample has some 68,000 clones; about 80% occur once, and the top ten carry 1.2%. J gave up 0 bases and V 6 bases, and 2 bases lay outside the gene matches. This CDR3 is 15 amino acids long. In germline, CDR1 is LNHDA, CDR2 SQIVND (reference sequence). General study results and limits: Nearly all vaccine-induced clones in healthy recipients recognized only SARS-CoV-2.

Within the ViraFEST assay, antigen-specific CD4+ T cells underwent expansion with viral peptide pools prior to sequencing. When less than 11 days of culture had elapsed, CD4+ T cells were isolated. Each participant was administered two doses of either the BNT162b2 or the mRNA-1273 vaccine. Vaccine recipients lacked prior SARS-CoV-2 infection and had negative nucleocapsid antibodies. PBMC were cultured at under 2.5 million per well with about 10 IU/ml IL-2 and around 9 ug/ml peptides. Concerning this clone: Antigen unknown.

J is TRBJ2-1 and V is TRBV19; 10 nucleotides line up with TRBD1. Material: CD4+ T cells from PBMCs cultured with HCoV-229E spike peptides, obtained after COVID-19 vaccination. The receptor comes from a human donor who received a COVID-19 vaccine. CDR3 sequence: CASRGQGSSYNEQFF. CDR3 sequence (DNA): TGTGCCAGTAGGGGACAGGGGAGCTCCTACAATGAGCAGTTCTTC. Based on the CDR3 plus reference TRBV19 and TRBJ2-1, the full variable domain is DGGITQSPKYLFRKEGQNVTLSCEQNLNHDAMYWYRQDPGQGLRLIYYSQIVNDFQKGDIAEGYSVSREKKESFPLTVTSAQKNPTAFYLCASRGQGSSYNEQFFGPGTRLTVL.